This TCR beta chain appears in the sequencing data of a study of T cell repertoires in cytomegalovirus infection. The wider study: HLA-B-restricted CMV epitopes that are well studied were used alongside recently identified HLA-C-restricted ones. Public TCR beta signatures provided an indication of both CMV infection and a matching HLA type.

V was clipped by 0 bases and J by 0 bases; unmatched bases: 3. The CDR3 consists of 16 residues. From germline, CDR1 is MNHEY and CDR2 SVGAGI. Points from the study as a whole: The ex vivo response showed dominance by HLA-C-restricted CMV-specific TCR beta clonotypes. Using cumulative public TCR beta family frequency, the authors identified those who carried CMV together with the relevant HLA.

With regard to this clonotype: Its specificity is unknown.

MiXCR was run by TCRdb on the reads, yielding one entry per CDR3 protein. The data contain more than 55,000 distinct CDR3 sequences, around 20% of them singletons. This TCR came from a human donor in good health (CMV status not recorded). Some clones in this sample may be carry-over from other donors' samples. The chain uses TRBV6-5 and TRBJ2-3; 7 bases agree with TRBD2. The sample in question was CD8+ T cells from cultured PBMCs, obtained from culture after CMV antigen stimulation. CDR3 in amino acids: CASSYSASGSTDTQYF. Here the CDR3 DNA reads TGTGCCAGCAGTTACTCGGCTAGCGGTAGCACAGATACGCAGTATTTT.